Below are 8 T cell receptor beta chains sequenced from a single sample in a study of blood T cell repertoires in COVID-19 (dated by TCRdb to 2020 to 2021). Libraries were built with the immunoSEQ multiplex PCR assay. This immuneACCESS table, as held by TCRdb, lists in-frame sequences with V and J called but not all clones. Of the missing ones, under half trace to an unresolved V gene in checked studies; the others have no known cause. The sample table contains 100,000 or so clones; only one count was recorded for about 89% of them. Around 0.94% of the sample is held by the ten biggest clonotypes. Material for sequencing was peripheral blood. The receptors originated from a man aged 60 to 75 with acute or convalescent COVID-19.

J is TRBJ2-7 and V is TRBV27; TRBD1 matches 10 bases. The germline CDR1 and CDR2 sequences are MNHEY and SMNVEV (reference sequence). The V segment lost 2 bases and the J segment 4 bases; nucleotides outside the gene matches: 5. There are 15 residues in the CDR3. CDR3 coding DNA: TGTGCCAGCAGTTTAACCGGGACAGGGGATTACGAGCAGTACTTC. The encoded protein is CASSLTGTGDYEQYF.

The V call is TRBV5-1, the J call TRBJ1-1, with D perhaps matching TRBD1 (5 bases). Germline V gene sequence: CDR1 SGHRS, CDR2 YFSETQ. V dropped 0 bases and J dropped 6 bases, with 12 bases sitting between them. The CDR3 extends over 14 amino acids. The CDR3 is CASSLEAGGAEAFF. In DNA, the CDR3 is TGCGCCAGCAGCTTGGAGGCCGGGGGAGCTGAAGCTTTCTTT.

The sample holds a few counts of this clone. The J gene is TRBJ2-3, the V gene TRBV5-1; D is possibly TRBD1 (6 bases). This CDR3 has 14 residues. Germline V gives CDR1 SGHRS, CDR2 YFSETQ. V lost 2 bases and J 3 bases, leaving 10 bases between the germline ends. CDR3 amino acids: CASSLQGWTDTQYF. The CDR3, as DNA: TGCGCCAGCAGCTTACAGGGATGGACAGATACGCAGTATTTT.

The chain combines TRBV23-1 with TRBJ1-1; no clear D. TRBV23-1 is recorded as an ORF, its role being uncertain. Trimming cost V 4 bases and J 1 base, with 7 bases left between them. The CDR3 has 13 amino acids. The CDR3 DNA reads TGCGCCAGCAGTCGTAGTTCGAACACTGAAGCTTTCTTT. It translates to CASSRSSNTEAFF.

The chain employs TRBV19 and TRBJ2-1, with unresolved D. Per germline, CDR1 LNHDA and CDR2 SQIVND (reference sequence). Trimming removed 6 bases at V and 0 bases at J, with 3 bases between. This CDR3 is 12 amino acids long. The CDR3 loop is CASRSSYNEQFF. CDR3 sequence (DNA): TGTGCCAGTAGGAGCTCCTACAATGAGCAGTTCTTC. The variable domain in full, completed from reference TRBV19 and TRBJ2-1, reads DGGITQSPKYLFRKEGQNVTLSCEQNLNHDAMYWYRQDPGQGLRLIYYSQIVNDFQKGDIAEGYSVSREKKESFPLTVTSAQKNPTAFYLCASRSSYNEQFFGPGTRLTVL.

V and J are TRBV20-1 and TRBJ1-2; no clear D gene. This CDR3 has 14 residues. V lost 3 bases to trimming and J lost 4 bases, with 15 bases between them. Germline CDR1 reads DFQATT; CDR2 reads SNEGSKA (reference sequence). The CDR3 DNA is TGCAGTGCTAGTAGGTCCGGGGTTGGCTATGGCTACACCTTC. Protein product: CSASRSGVGYGYTF.

The V and J genes are TRBV27 and TRBJ1-1, with D possibly matching TRBD1 (6 bases). The V gene's germline CDR1 is MNHEY and CDR2 SMNVEV (reference sequence). This CDR3 has 13 residues. The V end lost 6 bases, the J end lost 5 bases, and 13 bases lay between the germline ends. This chain's CDR3 is CASSRTVVTEAFF. In DNA, the CDR3 is TGTGCCAGCAGCCGGACAGTCGTTACTGAAGCTTTCTTT.

This clone has more than one count but fewer than ten. The chain uses TRBV3-1 (or the pseudogene TRBV3-2) and TRBJ1-1, with a weak D call TRBD1 (6 bases). The CDR3 totals 15 residues. Looked up from germline, CDR1 is LGHDT and CDR2 is YNNKEL (reference sequence). V lost 6 bases to trimming and J lost 5 bases, with 19 bases between them. The CDR3 nucleotides read TGTGCCAGCAGTCAGACGTGGGGGCTGTTAACTGAAGCTTTCTTT. This sequence encodes CASSQTWGLLTEAFF.